This passage covers 31 T cell receptor beta chains from one sample sequenced in a study of cytomegalovirus exposure and HLA in healthy donors. Researchers ran the PCR with 60 Vbeta and 13 Jbeta primers. The table came from immunoSEQ multiplex PCR; TCRdb's copy has only in-frame clones and leaves some out. The sample lists under 150,000 clones; around 84% were seen once. The sample was PBMCs. These receptor sequences come from a woman aged 25 to 39 in good health and CMV-seropositive.

This clone was observed a few times. The rearrangement joins TRBV5-4 to TRBJ1-2; weak D call: TRBD1 (5 bases). Trimming cost V 3 bases and J 3 bases, with 15 bases left between them. Looked up from germline, CDR1 is SGHNT and CDR2 is YYREEE (reference sequence). The CDR3 is made up of 15 amino acids. The CDR3 is CASSSEVRADYGYTF. CDR3 sequence (DNA): TGTGCCAGCAGCTCTGAAGTCAGGGCCGACTATGGCTACACCTTC.

V gene TRBV7-9 combines with J gene TRBJ2-7; tentative D call: TRBD1 (5 bases). This CDR3 is built from 15 residues. CDR1 and CDR2 (germline): SEHNR, FQNEAQ (reference sequence). The V and J ends lost 5 bases and 4 bases respectively, with 18 bases between them. The CDR3 bases are TGTGCCAGCAGCCCGAGTAGAACAGGCTTGTACGAGCAGTACTTC. This translates into CASSPSRTGLYEQYF.

This chain connects TRBV9 to TRBJ2-7; the D is unclear. V was shortened by 4 bases and J by 4 bases, with 18 bases between the two germline ends. Germline V gene lookup returns CDR1 SGDLS and CDR2 YYNGEE. The CDR3 contains 15 residues. The CDR3 DNA reads TGTGCCAGCAGCCCCTCCTGGGCAGCTCAGTACGAGCAGTACTTC. Its protein is CASSPSWAAQYEQYF. The variable domain in full, with the rest retrieved from reference TRBV9 and TRBJ2-7, is DSGVTQTPKHLITATGQRVTLRCSPRSGDLSVYWYQQSLDQGLQFLIQYYNGEERAKGNILERFSAQQFPDLHSELNLSSLELGDSALYFCASSPSWAAQYEQYFGPGTRLTVT.

The gene calls are TRBV4-3 and TRBJ2-1; 8 bases align to TRBD2. Germline V CDR1 and CDR2: LGHNA, YSLEER. J lost 2 bases, V lost 5 bases, and 5 bases had no gene match. The CDR3 is made up of 15 amino acids. The CDR3 DNA reads as TGCGCCAGCAGCGGCCAGCGGGGGCCCTACAATGAGCAGTTCTTC. Its protein product is CASSGQRGPYNEQFF.

The V call is TRBV14, the J call TRBJ1-6; TRBD1 agrees at 11 bases. Trimming took 6 bases from V and 4 from J; bases not matched to a gene: 11. The CDR3 has 18 amino acids. The V gene's germline CDR1 is SGHDN and CDR2 FVKESK. CDR3 nucleotides: TGTGCCAGCAGTCGGATGTGGGACAGGGGGATTTATAATTCACCCCTCCACTTT. Encoded protein: CASSRMWDRGIYNSPLHF.

V gene TRBV2 combines with J gene TRBJ1-2, with TRBD1 identical over 8 bases. The length of the CDR3 is 14 residues. The germline gives CDR1 SNHLY, CDR2 FYNNEI. The V segment lost 5 bases and the J segment 7 bases; nucleotides outside the gene matches: 9. The CDR3: CASSPDRAKGGYTF. The CDR3 coding sequence is TGTGCCAGCAGTCCGGACAGGGCAAAGGGTGGCTACACCTTC. Supplemented by reference TRBV2 and TRBJ1-2, the full variable domain reads EPEVTQTPSHQVTQMGQEVILRCVPISNHLYFYWYRQILGQKVEFLVSFYNNEISEKSEIFDDQFSVERPDGSNFTLKIRSTKLEDSAMYFCASSPDRAKGGYTFGSGTRLTVV.

The chain combines TRBV7-2 with TRBJ1-5, with D uncertain. V lost 6 bases, J lost 2 bases, and 5 bases lay in between. Germline V CDR1 and CDR2: SGHTA, FQGNSA. This CDR3 comprises 12 residues. The CDR3: CASRRGNQPQHF. In nucleotides, the CDR3 is TGTGCCAGCAGACGAGGCAATCAGCCCCAGCATTTT.

This clone was recorded only once. The chain employs TRBV4-1 and TRBJ1-4, with 7 bases matching TRBD1. The CDR3 runs to 18 residues. The germline CDR1 and CDR2 sequences are MGHRA and YSYEKL. J was trimmed by 7 bases and V by 1 base; bases with no gene match: 15. The CDR3 protein is CASSQVGGGRGRGEKLFF. The CDR3 DNA sequence: TGCGCCAGCAGCCAAGTTGGGGGCGGGAGGGGGCGGGGTGAAAAACTGTTTTTT.

Only one count was recorded for this clone. The CDR3 nucleotides read TGTGCCAGCAGCGCGAGGGACAGGGGCACAGATACGCAGTATTTT. Its translation is CASSARDRGTDTQYF. The V call is TRBV9, the J call TRBJ2-3; 9 bases are shared with TRBD1. Per germline, CDR1 SGDLS and CDR2 YYNGEE. This CDR3 is built from 15 residues. The V gene end was trimmed by 3 bases and the J gene end by 1 base; junction bases not matched to a gene: 3. Full variable domain (missing parts from reference TRBV9 and TRBJ2-3): DSGVTQTPKHLITATGQRVTLRCSPRSGDLSVYWYQQSLDQGLQFLIQYYNGEERAKGNILERFSAQQFPDLHSELNLSSLELGDSALYFCASSARDRGTDTQYFGPGTRLTVL.

This chain's CDR3 is CAWSEDILSPLHF. The CDR3 coding sequence is TGTGCCTGGAGTGAGGACATTTTGTCACCCCTCCACTTT. V gene TRBV30 combines with J gene TRBJ1-6; D might be TRBD1 (5 bases). The germline V and J ends were trimmed by 1 base and 10 bases, with 11 bases remaining between them. The length of the CDR3 is 13 residues. Germline CDR1 GTSNPN, CDR2 SVGIG (reference sequence).

The chain couples TRBV6-1 to TRBJ1-2, with D possibly being TRBD1 (5 bases). Trimming stripped 6 bases from V and 4 bases from J, with 18 bases between. Germline lookup yields CDR1 MNHNS and CDR2 SASEGT. CDR3 length: 15 residues. The CDR3 DNA reads as TGTGCCAGCAGCCCCTATGGGGCTGGGGCCTATGGCTACACCTTC. Translated: CASSPYGAGAYGYTF.

The chain joins TRBV5-1 to TRBJ2-7; D is unresolved. Per the germline V gene, CDR1 is SGHRS and CDR2 is YFSETQ. V was cut by 4 bases and J by 5 bases, with 16 bases left in between. CDR3 length equals 14 residues. CDR3 bases: TGCGCCAGCAGCACCCTAGGCGGTTCCAACGAGCAGTACTTC. Translated: CASSTLGGSNEQYF.

J is TRBJ2-3 and V is TRBV4-3; the match to TRBD2 covers 8 bases. CDR3 length: 15 amino acids. Germline-derived CDR1 and CDR2 are LGHNA and YSLEER. J gave up 6 bases and V 1 base, and 6 bases lay outside the gene matches. CDR3 sequence (DNA): TGCGCCAGCAGCCAAGCCCCGACTAGCGAGGATACGCAGTATTTT. Amino acids: CASSQAPTSEDTQYF.

The CDR3 region is CASSLDATTLGYTF. CDR3 DNA: TGTGCCAGCAGCTTGGATGCGACAACCTTAGGCTACACCTTC. The chain carries TRBV5-4 and TRBJ1-2; D is uncertain. Germline-derived CDR1 and CDR2 are SGHNT and YYREEE (reference sequence). The CDR3 is 14 residues long. V lost 0 bases and J 8 bases, leaving 14 bases between the germline ends.

The V gene is TRBV7-6, the J gene TRBJ2-7, with 11 bases aligning to TRBD2. This CDR3 comprises 16 residues. Germline V CDR1 and CDR2: SGHVS, FNYEAQ. V dropped 5 bases and J dropped 3; count of bases not matched to a gene: 9. The CDR3 DNA is TGTGCCAGCAGCCCAACGACTAGCGGGGCCTTCTACGAGCAGTACTTC. It translates to CASSPTTSGAFYEQYF.

The V and J genes are TRBV19 and TRBJ1-4, with D unclear. The CDR3 extends over 16 amino acids. The V gene lost 1 base and the J gene lost 3 bases, with 12 bases spanning the gap. Germline V gene data show CDR1 as LNHDA and CDR2 as SQIVND (reference sequence). The CDR3: CASSIGEASSNEKLFF. DNA of the CDR3: TGTGCCAGTAGTATAGGTGAGGCGTCCTCTAATGAAAAACTGTTTTTT.

J is TRBJ2-2 and V is TRBV25-1; 8 nucleotides line up with TRBD2. CDR3 length equals 18 residues. The ends lost 4 bases at V and 6 bases at J; junction bases unmatched: 16. Germline CDR1 is MGHDK and CDR2 is SYGVNS. CDR3 DNA sequence: TGTGCCAGCAGTGCCCTACCTGGGAAGCGGGGGTCACCCGGGGAGCTGTTTTTT. Protein sequence: CASSALPGKRGSPGELFF. Complete variable domain (other parts from reference TRBV25-1 and TRBJ2-2): EADIYQTPRYLVIGTGKKITLECSQTMGHDKMYWYQQDPGMELHLIHYSYGVNSTEKGDLSSESTVSRIRTEHFPLTLESARPSHTSQYLCASSALPGKRGSPGELFFGEGSRLTVL.

V and J are TRBV28 and TRBJ1-5; 11 bases map to TRBD1. V trimming: 5 bases; J trimming: 5 bases; junction bases outside the gene matches: 8. Germline CDR1 reads MDHEN; CDR2 reads SYDVKM. The CDR3 consists of 16 residues. As DNA, the CDR3 is TGTGCCAGCAGTCAGGCAGGGACAGGGGGTCATCAGCCCCAGCATTTT. Its translation: CASSQAGTGGHQPQHF.

The chain recombines TRBV19 with TRBJ2-3; 14 nucleotides align to TRBD2. The CDR3 is 16 amino acids. Germline CDR1 is LNHDA and CDR2 is SQIVND (reference sequence). Trimming at V came to 5 bases and at J to 5 bases, leaving 6 bases not matched to a gene. CDR3 DNA sequence: TGTGCCAGTAGTCTCCGACTAGCGGGGGGGAGAGATACGCAGTATTTT. It is translated as CASSLRLAGGRDTQYF.

The chain joins TRBV7-2 to TRBJ2-3; 11 bases agree with TRBD2. This CDR3 spans 15 amino acids. Germline V gene sequence: CDR1 SGHTA, CDR2 FQGNSA. V gave up 3 bases and J gave up 5 bases; unmatched junction bases: 4. The CDR3 sequence is CASSFSGGAGDTQYF. The CDR3 region has the DNA TGTGCCAGCAGCTTTAGCGGGGGGGCTGGAGATACGCAGTATTTT.

Of note for this clone: This sample also contains other DNA sequences that code for the same CDR3. This chain connects TRBV6-5 to TRBJ1-1; D not resolved. The CDR3 contains 15 residues. Trimming cost V 4 bases and J 4 bases, with 16 bases left between them. CDR1 and CDR2 from the germline V gene are MNHEY and SVGAGI. The CDR3 is CASSLRTGAGTEAFF. The CDR3 region has the DNA TGTGCCAGCAGTTTACGGACGGGCGCGGGCACTGAAGCTTTCTTT.

The chain couples TRBV28 to TRBJ1-2, with a tentative D call TRBD1 (6 bases). The germline V gene has CDR1 MDHEN and CDR2 SYDVKM. Trimming stripped 10 bases from V and 2 bases from J, with 14 bases between. The CDR3 length is 13 residues. The CDR3 region has the DNA TGTGCCACCACCTCCGGGACAAACTATGGCTACACCTTC. Translated: CATTSGTNYGYTF.

The V gene is TRBV11-2, the J gene TRBJ2-1, with TRBD2 as a possible D gene (6 bases). V gave up 5 bases and J gave up 2 bases, with 13 bases separating them. CDR3 size: 15 residues. The V gene's germline CDR1 is SGHAT and CDR2 FQNNGV. In DNA form, the CDR3 reads TGTGCCAGCAGCGTTTCTAGCGCTACCTACAATGAGCAGTTCTTC. It encodes CASSVSSATYNEQFF.

This clone ranks as medium-sized. The CDR3 here is CASSQSRSNQPQHF. CDR3 DNA sequence: TGTGCCAGCAGCCAATCTAGAAGCAATCAGCCCCAGCATTTT. The rearrangement links TRBV6-6 to TRBJ1-5; the D is unclear. Deletions cut 6 bases from V and 1 base from J, with 10 bases between. The CDR3 is 14 amino acids. In germline, CDR1 is MNHNY, CDR2 SVGAGI (reference sequence).

The chain uses TRBV30 and TRBJ1-2; D is perhaps TRBD1 (6 bases). Looked up from germline, CDR1 is GTSNPN and CDR2 is SVGIG (reference sequence). V lost 1 base, J lost 5 bases, and 29 bases lay in between. CDR3 length: 19 amino acids. CDR3 sequence (DNA): TGTGCCTGGAGTGGTCGGACGGTACGCCCGGGACACTACTTATATGGCTACACCTTC. Its translation: CAWSGRTVRPGHYLYGYTF.

V usage is TRBV27 and J usage is TRBJ2-7, with 11 bases aligning to TRBD2. The germline V gene has CDR1 MNHEY and CDR2 SMNVEV (reference sequence). J was trimmed by 1 base and V by 6 bases; bases with no gene match: 5. This CDR3 contains 15 residues. The CDR3 DNA follows: TGTGCCAGCAGACGGACTAGCGGGCTTTCCTACGAGCAGTACTTC. Protein sequence: CASRRTSGLSYEQYF.

This clone was observed a handful of times. V and J are TRBV7-9 and TRBJ2-1; maybe TRBD2 (5 bases). CDR1 SEHNR and CDR2 FQNEAQ come from the germline V gene (reference sequence). The germline V and J ends were trimmed by 6 bases and 8 bases, with 14 bases remaining between them. CDR3 size: 13 residues. CDR3 loop: CASRTRYGDEQFF. In DNA, the CDR3 is TGTGCCAGCAGAACTAGATACGGAGATGAGCAGTTCTTC.

This sequence joins TRBV9 and TRBJ1-4; TRBD1 matches at 9 bases. With V trimmed by 6 bases and J by 4 bases, 4 bases remained unmatched. Per germline, CDR1 SGDLS and CDR2 YYNGEE. This CDR3 has 14 residues. The CDR3 sequence: CASTKTGGNEKLFF. The CDR3 DNA sequence: TGTGCCAGCACCAAGACAGGGGGTAATGAAAAACTGTTTTTT.

The chain employs TRBV5-4 and TRBJ2-7; TRBD1 might be the D (6 bases). CDR1 is SGHNT, CDR2 YYREEE, per germline (reference sequence). V dropped 2 bases and J dropped 4 bases, with 10 bases sitting between them. This CDR3 has 13 amino acids. CDR3 bases: TGTGCCAGCAGCTTACCTCAGGGGTACGAGCAGTACTTC. This translates into CASSLPQGYEQYF.

The V call is TRBV13, the J call TRBJ2-5; 7 nucleotides line up with TRBD1. This CDR3 is 13 amino acids long. Germline V gene sequence: CDR1 PRHDT, CDR2 FYEKMQ (reference sequence). Trimming cost V 5 bases and J 4 bases; bases outside gene matches: 4. The chain's CDR3 is CASSQDRVETQYF. CDR3 sequence (DNA): TGTGCCAGCAGCCAAGACAGGGTAGAGACCCAGTACTTC.

This clone has a handful of counts. CDR3 bases: TGTGCCAGCTCACCACGAGCGGGGCAATACAATGAGCAGTTCTTC. Protein product: CASSPRAGQYNEQFF. This chain joins TRBV18 and TRBJ2-1, with 7 bases that match TRBD2. The CDR3 sequence is 15 residues long. Trimming at V came to 1 base and at J to 4 bases, leaving 4 bases not matched to a gene. Germline V gives CDR1 KGHSH, CDR2 LQKENI.